This T cell receptor (beta chain) was recorded in a study of blood T cell repertoires in COVID-19. About the research overall: Specimens from acute and convalescent COVID-19 originated in the United States, Italy and Spain.

This CDR3 has 16 amino acids. V gave up 1 base and J gave up 6 bases; unmatched junction bases: 10. Germline loops: CDR1 MNHEY, CDR2 SVGAGI. Measured with immunoSEQ multiplex PCR; TCRdb has only the in-frame clones, and not every one. Here the sample spans 250,000 to 350,000 clones, approximately 81% being singletons. The V gene is TRBV6-5, the J gene TRBJ2-3; 7 bases fit TRBD2. Specimen: PBMCs or T cells enriched from blood (not recorded which). The sequence derives from a woman aged 50 to 60 who had recovered from COVID-19. The CDR3 sequence is CASSYWGGVYVDTQYF. CDR3 DNA sequence: TGTGCCAGCAGTTACTGGGGGGGTGTATATGTCGATACGCAGTATTTT.